The clone carrying this T cell receptor beta chain was recorded at least ten times. The entry originates in a study of T cells in Graves' hyperthyroidism and ophthalmopathy. Uncontrolled infection, other autoimmune disease, pregnancy or lactation excluded patients. Amplification of TCR beta CDR3 regions used RNA as the template. A set of HTBI primers served as the primers for a first-round RT-PCR of the TCR CDR3. One entry per CDR3 protein results from TCRdb running MiXCR on the multiplex PCR reads. The table shows 400,000 or so distinct CDR3 sequences, with about 15% occurring only once. After removal of 4 bases from V and 0 bases from J, the junction contained 9 bases not matched to a gene. CDR1 and CDR2 from the germline V gene are MDHEN and SYDVKM. This CDR3 is 16 amino acids long.

The V call is TRBV28, the J call TRBJ2-7; TRBD2 agrees at 7 bases. The sequence derives from a woman aged 60-70 years with Graves' ophthalmopathy. The sequencing input was blood. This CDR3 reads CASSSLISGSSYEQYF. DNA of the CDR3: TGTGCCAGCAGTTCTCTGATTAGCGGGTCCTCCTACGAGCAGTACTTC.